The clone carrying this T cell receptor beta chain has only a few counts. This specimen belongs to a study of cytotoxic CD8 clonotypes in ibrutinib-treated CLL. Data came from immunoSEQ multiplex PCR; TCRdb stores just in-frame clones and leaves some out. The repertoire holds about 310,000 clones, with around four fifths as singletons. Germline CDR1 reads SGHAT; CDR2 reads FQNNGV. V was pared by 5 bases and J by 6 bases, with 4 bases of the junction left unmatched. The CDR3 totals 14 residues. This sample comprised PBMCs, obtained before ibrutinib treatment. The TCR was taken from a human donor with chronic lymphocytic leukemia. This sequence joins TRBV11-2 and TRBJ2-1; 10 nucleotides align to TRBD2. CDR3 region: CASSTIAGGNEQFF. The CDR3 DNA sequence: TGTGCCAGCAGCACAATAGCGGGAGGCAATGAGCAGTTCTTC.